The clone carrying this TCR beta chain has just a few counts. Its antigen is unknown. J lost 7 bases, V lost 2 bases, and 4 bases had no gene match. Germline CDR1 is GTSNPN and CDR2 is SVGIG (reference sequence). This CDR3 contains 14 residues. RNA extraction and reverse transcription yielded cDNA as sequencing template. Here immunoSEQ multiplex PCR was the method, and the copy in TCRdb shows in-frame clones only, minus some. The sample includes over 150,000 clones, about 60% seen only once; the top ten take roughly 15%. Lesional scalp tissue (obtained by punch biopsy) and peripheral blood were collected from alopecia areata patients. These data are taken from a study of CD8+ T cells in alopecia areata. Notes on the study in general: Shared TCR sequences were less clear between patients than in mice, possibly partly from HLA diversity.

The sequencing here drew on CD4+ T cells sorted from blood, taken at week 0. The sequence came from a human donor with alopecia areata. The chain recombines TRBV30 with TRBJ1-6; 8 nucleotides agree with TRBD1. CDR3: CAWSRTGWNSPLHF. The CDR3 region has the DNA TGTGCCTGGAGTAGGACAGGGTGGAATTCACCCCTCCACTTT.